Below are 2 T cell receptor beta chains sequenced from a single sample in a study of identical twins. TCRdb itself ran the 5' RACE reads through MiXCR, one entry per CDR3 protein. The sample holds approximately 300,000 distinct CDR3 sequences, 9.5% seen once. These same records also appear under a second study, on yellow fever vaccine responses in identical twins.

The sequencing input was CD8+ T cells sorted from blood. These receptors all come from a woman between 18 and 29 years old in good health.

This clonotype was recorded many times. The chain carries TRBV29-1 and TRBJ2-1, with 9 bases lining up with TRBD1. Losses at the gene ends were 5 bases for V and 8 bases for J; bases not matched to a gene: 4. CDR1 is SQVTM and CDR2 is ANQGSEA in the germline V gene. The CDR3 is 12 residues long. The CDR3 nucleotides are TGCAGCGTTTACACAGGGGGCGATGAGCAGTTCTTC. Protein: CSVYTGGDEQFF.

The sample holds many counts of this clonotype. The chain links TRBV12-3 or TRBV12-4 to TRBJ2-1; TRBD2 matches at 11 bases. The CDR3 runs 16 residues. V dropped 5 bases and J dropped 5; count of bases not matched to a gene: 8. CDR3 in amino acids: CASSPLAGGPHNEQFF. The CDR3 nucleotides are TGTGCCAGCAGTCCTTTAGCGGGAGGGCCCCACAATGAGCAGTTCTTC.